The 32 T cell receptor beta chains presented below share a single source sample, sequenced in a study of T cell responses to AZD1222 COVID-19 vaccine (TCRdb year 2021). Preparation of the library involved the immunoSEQ multiplex PCR assay. The clones in this table, taken by TCRdb from immuneACCESS, are in-frame only. Not every clone is retained; where verified, under half of the shortfall comes from an unresolved V gene, and the cause of the rest is unknown. This sample gives more than 95,000 clones in total; roughly 90% of them show up just once. The ten largest clonotypes hold 4.2% of the sample. The sample's time point label is to be understood as: baseline before first vaccination. Sequences were derived from peripheral blood, sampled on day 0 of AZD1222 vaccination. The receptors here all came from an adult in good health.

A word on this clone: This same CDR3 is encoded by further DNA sequences in the sample. This chain joins TRBV7-2 and TRBJ1-2, with a weak D call TRBD1 (5 bases). CDR3 length: 13 residues. Germline V lookup: CDR1 SGHTA, CDR2 FQGNSA. V lost 3 bases to trimming and J lost 1 base, with 6 bases between them. The CDR3 protein is CASSLGRNYGYTF. The CDR3 DNA is TGTGCCAGCAGCTTGGGACGTAACTATGGCTACACCTTC.

The V gene is TRBV7-9, the J gene TRBJ1-5; the D gene is possibly TRBD1 (5 bases). This CDR3 spans 14 amino acids. The germline V gene encodes CDR1 SEHNR and CDR2 FQNEAQ (reference sequence). The germline V and J ends were trimmed by 4 bases and 1 base, with 8 bases remaining between them. The CDR3 bases are TGTGCCAGCAGCTCCGGGGGGAGCAATCAGCCCCAGCATTTT. Amino acids: CASSSGGSNQPQHF.

The V and J genes are TRBV28 and TRBJ2-2, with 10 positions matching TRBD1. There are 15 residues in the CDR3. V lost 7 bases to trimming and J lost 4 bases; unmatched junction nucleotides: 6. Per germline, CDR1 MDHEN and CDR2 SYDVKM. The DNA of the CDR3 is TGTGCCAGCATCCCGGGACAGGGGTTCACCGGGGAGCTGTTTTTT. Its protein product is CASIPGQGFTGELFF.

The rearrangement uses TRBV6-2 or TRBV6-3 and TRBJ1-1, with TRBD1 identical over 7 bases. The CDR3 extends over 15 amino acids. J lost 0 bases, V lost 6 bases, and 7 bases had no gene match. CDR1 MNHEY and CDR2 SVGEGT come from the germline V gene. The CDR3 bases are TGTGCCAGCAGCTCAGGGGGGCAGGTGAACACTGAAGCTTTCTTT. It is translated as CASSSGGQVNTEAFF.

The CDR3 region has the DNA TGTGCCAGCAGCTCTAGTCAGGGACAGTTATATGGCTACACCTTC. The encoded protein is CASSSSQGQLYGYTF. The V and J genes are TRBV9 and TRBJ1-2, with TRBD1 matching 7 bases. The CDR3 covers 15 residues. Germline lookup yields CDR1 SGDLS and CDR2 YYNGEE. The trim removed 4 bases at V and 5 bases at J, leaving 11 bases unmatched.

V usage is TRBV6-2 or TRBV6-3 and J usage is TRBJ1-5, with D uncertain. Germline CDR1 is MNHEY and CDR2 is SVGEGT. V lost 4 bases and J 6 bases, leaving 7 bases between the germline ends. The CDR3 spans 12 residues. CDR3 DNA: TGTGCCAGCAGTTTACCCGTTCAGCCCCAGCATTTT. Residues: CASSLPVQPQHF.

The gene calls are TRBV27 and TRBJ2-1; 7 positions agree with TRBD2. The V and J ends lost 5 bases and 5 bases, in that order; junction bases with no gene match: 15. Germline CDR1 and CDR2: MNHEY and SMNVEV (reference sequence). The CDR3 is made up of 17 amino acids. DNA of the CDR3: TGTGCCAGCAGTCCTTTCTACTCAGCGGGGCCGAACAATGAGCAGTTCTTC. Translation gives CASSPFYSAGPNNEQFF.

This clone was detected a few times. The rearrangement links TRBV6-5 to TRBJ2-1; perhaps TRBD2 as D (6 bases). Germline V lookup: CDR1 MNHEY, CDR2 SVGAGI. Trimming cost V 0 bases and J 1 base, with 10 bases left between them. The CDR3 contains 16 residues. The CDR3 is CASSYSMEGSYNEQFF. DNA of the CDR3: TGTGCCAGCAGTTACTCGATGGAGGGTTCCTACAATGAGCAGTTCTTC.

The chain links TRBV7-9 to TRBJ1-5; tentative D call: TRBD1 (6 bases). CDR1 is SEHNR, CDR2 FQNEAQ, per germline (reference sequence). Trimming removed 5 bases at V and 2 bases at J, with 16 bases between. The CDR3 spans 16 residues. The CDR3 loop reads CASSNTQPGGNQPQHF. CDR3 DNA: TGTGCCAGCAGCAATACCCAGCCAGGGGGCAATCAGCCCCAGCATTTT.

The V gene is TRBV11-3, the J gene TRBJ2-3; D may correspond to TRBD1 or TRBD2 (5 bases each). The CDR3 totals 14 residues. V dropped 5 bases and J dropped 4 bases, with 13 bases sitting between them. The germline V gene encodes CDR1 SGHNT and CDR2 YENEEA. Written as DNA, the CDR3 is TGTGCCAGCAGCAGGGACGGCTTGGCAGATACGCAGTATTTT. Amino acid sequence: CASSRDGLADTQYF.

The chain uses TRBV4-1 and TRBJ1-6; tentative D call: TRBD1 (5 bases). V was clipped by 1 base and J by 11 bases, with 15 bases between them. Per the germline V gene, CDR1 is MGHRA and CDR2 is YSYEKL. CDR3 length: 15 residues. The CDR3 spells CASSQGGERWAPLHF. CDR3 in DNA: TGCGCCAGCAGCCAAGGAGGGGAAAGATGGGCACCCCTCCACTTT.

The CDR3 sequence is CASSARGKDTQYF. The CDR3 nucleotides are TGTGCCAGCAGCGCCAGGGGTAAGGATACGCAGTATTTT. The chain is built from TRBV7-9 and TRBJ2-3; TRBD1 is a possible D gene (6 bases). Trimming cost V 5 bases and J 6 bases, with 12 bases left between them. The germline V gene encodes CDR1 SEHNR and CDR2 FQNEAQ (reference sequence). CDR3 length: 13 amino acids.

The V gene is TRBV2, the J gene TRBJ1-6; D uncertain. Looked up from germline, CDR1 is SNHLY and CDR2 is FYNNEI. There are 13 residues in the CDR3. Trimming stripped 7 bases from V and 5 bases from J, with 9 bases between. CDR3: CASIIENNSPLHF. The CDR3, as DNA: TGTGCCAGCATAATAGAGAATAATTCACCCCTCCACTTT.

This sequence joins TRBV7-9 and TRBJ2-3, with 11 bases aligning to TRBD2. Germline V gives CDR1 SEHNR, CDR2 FQNEAQ (reference sequence). This CDR3 comprises 16 residues. V dropped 6 bases and J dropped 4; count of bases not matched to a gene: 9. CDR3 sequence: CASSQSLAGASDTQYF. CDR3 sequence (DNA): TGTGCCAGCAGTCAATCACTAGCGGGAGCTTCAGATACGCAGTATTTT.

This chain links TRBV2 with TRBJ1-5; the match to TRBD1 covers 7 bases. V lost 4 bases, J lost 0 bases, and 9 bases stayed unmatched. The CDR3 covers 17 residues. Germline V gene sequence: CDR1 SNHLY, CDR2 FYNNEI. CDR3 sequence: CASSVGDSLYSNQPQHF. CDR3 coding DNA: TGTGCCAGCAGTGTTGGGGACAGCCTCTATAGCAATCAGCCCCAGCATTTT.

The J gene is TRBJ2-1, the V gene TRBV9, with 9 bases fitting TRBD2. CDR3 size: 15 residues. J was trimmed by 6 bases and V by 4 bases; bases with no gene match: 8. Germline CDR1 is SGDLS and CDR2 is YYNGEE. The CDR3: CASSSGSGSSNEQFF. The CDR3 DNA is TGTGCCAGCAGCTCCGGTAGCGGGAGCTCCAATGAGCAGTTCTTC. Full variable domain (outside the CDR3, taken from reference TRBV9 and TRBJ2-1): DSGVTQTPKHLITATGQRVTLRCSPRSGDLSVYWYQQSLDQGLQFLIQYYNGEERAKGNILERFSAQQFPDLHSELNLSSLELGDSALYFCASSSGSGSSNEQFFGPGTRLTVL.

This chain joins TRBV15 and TRBJ2-7; 7 bases are shared with TRBD2. Germline V gives CDR1 LNHNV, CDR2 YYDKDF (reference sequence). This CDR3 has 15 amino acids. Unmatched junction bases numbered 11, after V lost 5 bases and J lost 4 bases. Here the CDR3 reads CATSRGTTRGYEQYF. CDR3 nucleotides: TGTGCCACCAGCCGGGGGACTACCCGCGGGTACGAGCAGTACTTC.

This rearrangement joins TRBV6-5 to TRBJ2-7; D may be TRBD2 (7 bases). The CDR3 has 14 residues. In germline, CDR1 is MNHEY, CDR2 SVGAGI. The V gene lost 4 bases and the J gene lost 2 bases, with 12 bases spanning the gap. CDR3 sequence: CASSWAGAAYEQYF. For the CDR3, the DNA is TGTGCCAGCAGTTGGGCGGGGGCGGCCTACGAGCAGTACTTC.

This rearrangement joins TRBV28 to TRBJ1-2, with a possible D match to TRBD1 (5 bases). V dropped 5 bases and J dropped 6 bases, with 13 bases sitting between them. Germline V gives CDR1 MDHEN, CDR2 SYDVKM. The CDR3 loop spans 13 amino acids. CDR3 sequence: CASSPGEVDGYTF. CDR3 DNA: TGTGCCAGCAGTCCGGGGGAAGTAGATGGCTACACCTTC.

The genes are TRBV10-3 and TRBJ1-3; 7 nucleotides align to TRBD1. This CDR3 comprises 14 residues. Trimming took 6 bases from V and 2 from J; bases not matched to a gene: 4. Germline CDR1 is ENHRY and CDR2 is SYGVKD. The CDR3 sequence: CAIRPGGTGNTIYF. The DNA for the CDR3 is TGTGCCATCAGACCAGGGGGAACTGGAAACACCATATATTTT.

The V and J genes are TRBV19 and TRBJ2-1, with D possibly called TRBD1 or TRBD2 (5 bases each). CDR3 size: 14 residues. Germline V gene sequence: CDR1 LNHDA, CDR2 SQIVND (reference sequence). The V end lost 5 bases, the J end lost 0 bases, and 8 bases lay between the germline ends. The CDR3 here is CASSGGSSYNEQFF. The CDR3 bases are TGTGCCAGTAGTGGGGGAAGCTCCTACAATGAGCAGTTCTTC.

The rearrangement uses TRBV6-2 or TRBV6-3 and TRBJ1-5, with D tentatively TRBD1 (5 bases). V was shortened by 1 base and J by 9 bases, with 16 bases between the two germline ends. The CDR3 consists of 15 residues. Germline CDR1 MNHEY, CDR2 SVGEGT. The CDR3 protein is CASSYWDGVIRPQHF. DNA of the CDR3: TGTGCCAGCAGTTACTGGGACGGCGTTATTCGGCCCCAGCATTTT.

The chain has TRBV19 and TRBJ1-1; D is unclear. Germline values: CDR1 LNHDA, CDR2 SQIVND (reference sequence). Trimming removed 10 bases from V and 1 base from J, with 7 bases in between. The CDR3 is 11 residues long. The CDR3 DNA reads as TGTGCCACCAGACAGAACACTGAAGCTTTCTTT. This translates into CATRQNTEAFF. The variable domain in full, with the rest retrieved from reference TRBV19 and TRBJ1-1, is DGGITQSPKYLFRKEGQNVTLSCEQNLNHDAMYWYRQDPGQGLRLIYYSQIVNDFQKGDIAEGYSVSREKKESFPLTVTSAQKNPTAFYLCATRQNTEAFFGQGTRLTVV.

This chain uses TRBV3-1 (or the pseudogene TRBV3-2) with TRBJ2-7; 9 positions match TRBD2. Trimming took 4 bases from V and 2 from J; bases not matched to a gene: 6. The germline V gene has CDR1 LGHDT and CDR2 YNNKEL (reference sequence). This CDR3 region has 15 residues. The CDR3 loop is CASSRTSGSTYEQYF. In DNA, the CDR3 is TGTGCCAGCAGCCGAACTAGCGGGTCGACCTACGAGCAGTACTTC.

The rearrangement uses TRBV6-2 or TRBV6-3 and TRBJ1-1, with a possible D match to TRBD1 (6 bases). Trimming pared 2 bases from V and 7 bases from J, leaving 14 bases between. This CDR3 has 14 residues. The germline V gene has CDR1 MNHEY and CDR2 SVGEGT. CDR3 coding DNA: TGTGCCAGCAGTTACGACCCCGGGACAAGTGAAGCTTTCTTT. It is translated as CASSYDPGTSEAFF.

The CDR3: CASSPRGREGYTF. The CDR3 DNA reads TGCGCCAGCAGCCCCAGGGGGCGTGAGGGCTACACCTTC. The chain uses TRBV4-3 and TRBJ1-2; 8 bases are a match to TRBD1. The V gene's germline CDR1 is LGHNA and CDR2 YSLEER. The ends lost 4 bases at V and 8 bases at J; junction bases unmatched: 6. This CDR3 region has 13 residues.

The CDR3 reads CASSRFDWDTQYF. The CDR3 DNA follows: TGTGCCAGCAGCCGATTCGATTGGGATACGCAGTATTTT. The chain recombines TRBV12-3 or TRBV12-4 with TRBJ2-3; D ambiguous. With 6 bases removed from V and 6 bases from J, the gap between germline ends came to 13 bases. This CDR3 spans 13 amino acids.

The chain has TRBV2 and TRBJ2-3; possibly TRBD2 for D (7 bases). Trimming removed 2 bases from V and 2 bases from J, with 11 bases in between. Germline V lookup: CDR1 SNHLY, CDR2 FYNNEI. This CDR3 comprises 15 residues. Here the CDR3 reads CASSEWEGDTDTQYF. CDR3 sequence (DNA): TGTGCCAGCAGTGAATGGGAGGGGGACACAGATACGCAGTATTTT.

This clone was recorded once. The chain employs TRBV7-9 and TRBJ1-1; no reliable D call. Per the germline V gene, CDR1 is SEHNR and CDR2 is FQNEAQ (reference sequence). The CDR3 covers 10 residues. Trimming shortened V by 5 bases and J by 10 bases, and 8 bases separated the two germline ends. CDR3 sequence reads: CASSPTPAFF. In DNA, the CDR3 is TGTGCCAGCAGCCCGACACCAGCTTTCTTT.

The chain couples TRBV7-2 to TRBJ1-4; D remains ambiguous. CDR3 length: 12 residues. Germline lookup yields CDR1 SGHTA and CDR2 FQGNSA. V shed 1 base and J shed 8 bases, with 5 bases lying between them. The CDR3 DNA reads TGTGCCAGCAGCTTAGATAGAGAAAAACTGTTTTTT. Translating gives CASSLDREKLFF.

V and J are TRBV20-1 and TRBJ1-1; no clear D. The V gene lost 3 bases and the J gene lost 4 bases, with 18 bases spanning the gap. The CDR3 contains 15 residues. From germline, CDR1 is DFQATT and CDR2 SNEGSKA (reference sequence). This chain's CDR3 is CSASEFKSMSTEAFF. CDR3 sequence (DNA): TGCAGTGCTAGTGAATTTAAGAGTATGAGCACTGAAGCTTTCTTT.

This rearrangement joins TRBV15 to TRBJ1-3; unclear D gene. Trimming cost V 0 bases and J 1 base, with 13 bases left between them. In germline, CDR1 is LNHNV, CDR2 YYDKDF (reference sequence). This CDR3 contains 17 residues. The CDR3 region has the DNA TGTGCCACCAGCAGAGAGACCTCTACCTTATCTGGAAACACCATATATTTT. It yields the protein CATSRETSTLSGNTIYF. Supplemented by reference TRBV15 and TRBJ1-3, the full variable domain reads DAMVIQNPRYQVTQFGKPVTLSCSQTLNHNVMYWYQQKSSQAPKLLFHYYDKDFNNEADTPDNFQSRRPNTSFCFLDIRSPGLGDTAMYLCATSRETSTLSGNTIYFGEGSWLTVV.